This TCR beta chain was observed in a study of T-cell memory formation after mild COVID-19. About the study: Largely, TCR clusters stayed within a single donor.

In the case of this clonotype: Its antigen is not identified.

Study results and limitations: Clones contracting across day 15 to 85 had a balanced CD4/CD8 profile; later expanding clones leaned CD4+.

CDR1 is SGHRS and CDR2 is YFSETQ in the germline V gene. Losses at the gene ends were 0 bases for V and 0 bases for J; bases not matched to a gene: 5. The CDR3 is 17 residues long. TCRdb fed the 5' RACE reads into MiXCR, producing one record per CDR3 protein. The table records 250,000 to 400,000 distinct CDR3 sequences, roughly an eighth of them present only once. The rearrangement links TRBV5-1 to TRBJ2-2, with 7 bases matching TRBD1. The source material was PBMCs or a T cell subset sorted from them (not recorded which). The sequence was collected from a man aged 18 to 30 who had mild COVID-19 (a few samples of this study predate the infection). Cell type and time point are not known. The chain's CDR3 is CASSLETQGANTGELFF. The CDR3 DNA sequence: TGCGCCAGCAGCTTGGAGACTCAGGGGGCGAACACCGGGGAGCTGTTTTTT. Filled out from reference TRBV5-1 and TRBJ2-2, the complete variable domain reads KAGVTQTPRYLIKTRGQQVTLSCSPISGHRSVSWYQQTPGQGLQFLFEYFSETQRNKGNFPGRFSGRQFSNSRSEMNVSTLELGDSALYLCASSLETQGANTGELFFGEGSRLTVL.